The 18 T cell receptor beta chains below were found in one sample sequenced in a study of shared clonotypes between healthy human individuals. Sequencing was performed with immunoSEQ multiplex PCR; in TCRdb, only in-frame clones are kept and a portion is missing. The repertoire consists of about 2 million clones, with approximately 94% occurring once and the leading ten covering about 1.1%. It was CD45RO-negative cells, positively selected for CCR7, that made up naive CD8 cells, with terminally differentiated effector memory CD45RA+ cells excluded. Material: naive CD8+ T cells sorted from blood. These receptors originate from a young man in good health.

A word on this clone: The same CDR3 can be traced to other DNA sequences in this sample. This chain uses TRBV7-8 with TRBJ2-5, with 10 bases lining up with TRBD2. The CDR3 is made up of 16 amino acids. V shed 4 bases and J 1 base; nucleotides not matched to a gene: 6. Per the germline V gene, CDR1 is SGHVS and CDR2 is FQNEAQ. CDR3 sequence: CASSSRLAGLQETQYF. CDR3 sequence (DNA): TGTGCCAGCAGCTCGAGACTAGCGGGTCTCCAAGAGACCCAGTACTTC. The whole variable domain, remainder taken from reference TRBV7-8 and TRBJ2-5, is GAGVSQSPRYKVAKRGQDVALRCDPISGHVSLFWYQQALGQGPEFLTYFQNEAQLDKSGLPSDRFFAERPEGSVSTLKIQRTQQEDSAVYLCASSSRLAGLQETQYFGPGTRLLVL.

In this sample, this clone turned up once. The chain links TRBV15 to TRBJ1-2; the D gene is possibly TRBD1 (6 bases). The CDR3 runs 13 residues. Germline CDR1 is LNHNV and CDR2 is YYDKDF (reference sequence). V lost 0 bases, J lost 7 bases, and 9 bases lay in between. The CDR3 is CATSRDEGGGYTF. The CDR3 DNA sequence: TGTGCCACCAGCAGAGATGAAGGGGGTGGCTACACCTTC.

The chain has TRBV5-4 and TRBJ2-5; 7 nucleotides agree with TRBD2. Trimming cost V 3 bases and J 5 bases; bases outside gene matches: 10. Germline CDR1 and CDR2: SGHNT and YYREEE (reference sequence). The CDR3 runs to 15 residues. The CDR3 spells CASSSRGENFETQYF. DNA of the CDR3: TGTGCCAGCAGCTCCCGGGGGGAGAACTTCGAGACCCAGTACTTC. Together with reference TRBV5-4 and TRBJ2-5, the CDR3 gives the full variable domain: ETGVTQSPTHLIKTRGQQVTLRCSSQSGHNTVSWYQQALGQGPQFIFQYYREEENGRGNFPPRFSGLQFPNYSSELNVNALELDDSALYLCASSSRGENFETQYFGPGTRLLVL.

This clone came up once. This chain's CDR3 is CASRQDRGRDDEQYF. Written as DNA, the CDR3 is TGTGCCAGCAGACAGGACAGGGGGCGCGACGACGAGCAGTACTTC. The V gene is TRBV6-5, the J gene TRBJ2-7; TRBD1 aligns across 11 bases. The CDR3 length is 15 residues. V dropped 6 bases and J dropped 5; count of bases not matched to a gene: 9. The germline gives CDR1 MNHEY, CDR2 SVGAGI.

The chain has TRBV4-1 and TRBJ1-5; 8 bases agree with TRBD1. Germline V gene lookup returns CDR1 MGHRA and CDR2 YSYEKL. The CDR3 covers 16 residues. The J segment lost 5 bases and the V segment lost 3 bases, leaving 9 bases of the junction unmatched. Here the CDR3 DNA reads TGCGCCAGCAGCCACACCGTGGACAGGGCTGATCAGCCCCAGCATTTT. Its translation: CASSHTVDRADQPQHF.

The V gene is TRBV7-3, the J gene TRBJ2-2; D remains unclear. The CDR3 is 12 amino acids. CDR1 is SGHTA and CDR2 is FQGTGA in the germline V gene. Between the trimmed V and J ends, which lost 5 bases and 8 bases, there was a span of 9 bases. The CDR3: CASSLLGGELFF. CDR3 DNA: TGTGCCAGCAGCCTCCTTGGAGGGGAGCTGTTTTTT.

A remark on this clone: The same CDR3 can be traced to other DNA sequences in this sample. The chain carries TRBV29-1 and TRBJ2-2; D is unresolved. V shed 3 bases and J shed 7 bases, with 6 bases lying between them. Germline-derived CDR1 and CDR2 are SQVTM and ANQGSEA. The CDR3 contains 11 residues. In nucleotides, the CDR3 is TGCAGCGTTGAGGGCCTCGGGGAGCTGTTTTTT. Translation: CSVEGLGELFF.

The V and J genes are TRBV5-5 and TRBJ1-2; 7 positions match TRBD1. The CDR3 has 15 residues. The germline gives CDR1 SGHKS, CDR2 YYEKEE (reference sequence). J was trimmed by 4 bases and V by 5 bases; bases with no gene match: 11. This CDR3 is CASSRDSGSGYGYTF. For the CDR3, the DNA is TGTGCCAGCAGTCGGGACAGCGGTTCTGGCTATGGCTACACCTTC.

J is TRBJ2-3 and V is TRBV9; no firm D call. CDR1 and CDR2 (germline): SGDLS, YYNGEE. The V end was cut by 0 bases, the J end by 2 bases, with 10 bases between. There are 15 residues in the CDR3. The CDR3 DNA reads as TGTGCCAGCAGCGTAGAAGGGTCCTACACAGATACGCAGTATTTT. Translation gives CASSVEGSYTDTQYF.

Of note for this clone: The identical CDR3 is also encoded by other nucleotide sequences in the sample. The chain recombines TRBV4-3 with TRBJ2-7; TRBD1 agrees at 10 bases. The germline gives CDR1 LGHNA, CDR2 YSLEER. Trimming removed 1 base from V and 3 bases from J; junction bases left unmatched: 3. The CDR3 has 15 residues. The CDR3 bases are TGCGCCAGCAGCCAAGGATGGACAGGGGGCTACGAGCAGTACTTC. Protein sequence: CASSQGWTGGYEQYF.

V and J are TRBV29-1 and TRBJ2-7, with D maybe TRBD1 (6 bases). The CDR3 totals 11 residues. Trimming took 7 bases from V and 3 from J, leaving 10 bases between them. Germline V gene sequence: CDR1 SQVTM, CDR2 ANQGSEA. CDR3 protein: CSGRTVYEQYF. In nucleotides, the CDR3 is TGCAGCGGGCGGACAGTCTACGAGCAGTACTTC.

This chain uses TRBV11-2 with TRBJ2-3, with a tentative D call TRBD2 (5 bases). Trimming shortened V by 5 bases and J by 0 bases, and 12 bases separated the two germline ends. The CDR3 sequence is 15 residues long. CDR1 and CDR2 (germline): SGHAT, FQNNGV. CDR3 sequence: CASSNLRGSTDTQYF. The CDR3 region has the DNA TGTGCCAGCAGCAACCTCCGCGGGAGCACAGATACGCAGTATTTT.

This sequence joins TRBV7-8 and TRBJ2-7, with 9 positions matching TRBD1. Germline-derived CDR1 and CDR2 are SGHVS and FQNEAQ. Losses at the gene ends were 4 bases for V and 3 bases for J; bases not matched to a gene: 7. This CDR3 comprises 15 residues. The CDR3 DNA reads TGTGCCAGCAGCTACCCCGGGACAGGGAACTACGAGCAGTACTTC. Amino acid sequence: CASSYPGTGNYEQYF.

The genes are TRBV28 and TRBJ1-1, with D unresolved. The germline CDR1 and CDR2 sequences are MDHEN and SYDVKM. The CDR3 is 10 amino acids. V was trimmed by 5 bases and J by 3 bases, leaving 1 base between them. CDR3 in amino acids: CASSDTEAFF. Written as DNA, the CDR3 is TGTGCCAGCAGTGACACTGAAGCTTTCTTT.

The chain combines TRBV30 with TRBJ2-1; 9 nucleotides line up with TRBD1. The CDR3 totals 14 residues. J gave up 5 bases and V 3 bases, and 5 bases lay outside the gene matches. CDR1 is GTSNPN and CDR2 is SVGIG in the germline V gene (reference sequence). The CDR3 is CAWRDRGENNEQFF. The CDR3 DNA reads TGTGCCTGGAGAGACAGGGGGGAAAACAATGAGCAGTTCTTC. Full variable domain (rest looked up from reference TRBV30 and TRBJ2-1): SQTIHQWPATLVQPVGSPLSLECTVEGTSNPNLYWYRQAAGRGLQLLFYSVGIGQISSEVPQNLSASRPQDRQFILSSKKLLLSDSGFYLCAWRDRGENNEQFFGPGTRLTVL.

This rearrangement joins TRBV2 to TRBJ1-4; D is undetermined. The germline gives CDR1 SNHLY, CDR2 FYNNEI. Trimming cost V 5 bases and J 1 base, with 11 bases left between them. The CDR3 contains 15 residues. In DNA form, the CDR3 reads TGTGCCAGCAGTAGATCTGAGGAAACTAATGAAAAACTGTTTTTT. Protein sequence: CASSRSEETNEKLFF.

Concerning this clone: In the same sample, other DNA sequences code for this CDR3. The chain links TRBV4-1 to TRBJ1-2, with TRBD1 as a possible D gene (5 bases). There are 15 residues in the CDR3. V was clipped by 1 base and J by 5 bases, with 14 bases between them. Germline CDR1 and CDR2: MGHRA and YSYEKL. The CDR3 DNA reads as TGCGCCAGCAGCCAAGTTCCGGGGGGAGGTTATGGCTACACCTTC. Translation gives CASSQVPGGGYGYTF.

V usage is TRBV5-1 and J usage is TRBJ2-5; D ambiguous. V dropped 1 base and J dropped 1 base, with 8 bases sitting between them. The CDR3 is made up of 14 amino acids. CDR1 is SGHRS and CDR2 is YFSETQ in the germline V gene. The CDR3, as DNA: TGCGCCAGCAGCTTGCTCTCCACCCAAGAGACCCAGTACTTC. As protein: CASSLLSTQETQYF.